The sequence of this T cell receptor beta chain was determined in a study of tumor and adjacent non-tumor tissue in lung cancer. TCRbeta libraries were built with three rounds of nested PCR, modified from ARM-PCR. TCRdb re-analysed the multiplex PCR reads in MiXCR, keeping a single row per CDR3 protein. The sample carries 78,000 or so distinct CDR3 sequences, over 75% recorded once. This CDR3 is built from 15 residues. V gave up 2 bases and J gave up 8 bases, with 19 bases separating them. Germline CDR1 and CDR2: SQVTM and ANQGSEA. No cell sorting was done before RNA was extracted from the tissue. Between August and November 2014, newly diagnosed, chemotherapy-naive lung cancer patients underwent thoracic surgery in China.

Source material: lung tumor tissue. This receptor was identified in a woman aged 45 to 65 with non-small cell lung cancer. V usage is TRBV29-1 and J usage is TRBJ2-1, with a possible D match to TRBD2 (6 bases). Here the CDR3 DNA reads TGCAGCGTTGAATTTCAGGCGGGACCCCGGGATGAGCAGTTCTTC. Translated, it gives CSVEFQAGPRDEQFF.